Below, 7 T cell receptor beta chains from the same sample are listed, as sequenced in a study of blood T cell repertoires in COVID-19. Generated by immunoSEQ multiplex PCR, the TCRdb table keeps only in-frame clones and is missing some. The sample contains about 300,000 clones, around nine tenths of which appear only once. Sequenced sample: PBMCs or T cells enriched from blood (not recorded which). These receptors all stem from a woman aged 25 to 45 who had recovered from COVID-19.

CDR3 nucleotides: TGTGCCAGCCGCGACAGGGTTTTTTCCGAGCAGTACTTC. Its translation is CASRDRVFSEQYF. V and J are TRBV6-5 and TRBJ2-7; 7 nucleotides match TRBD1. V lost 8 bases to trimming and J lost 6 bases; unmatched junction nucleotides: 10. The length of the CDR3 is 13 residues. The V gene's germline CDR1 is MNHEY and CDR2 SVGAGI.

This rearrangement joins TRBV7-2 to TRBJ1-5; 11 nucleotides agree with TRBD1. CDR1 SGHTA and CDR2 FQGNSA come from the germline V gene. Trimming at V came to 5 bases and at J to 5 bases, leaving 8 bases not matched to a gene. The CDR3 loop spans 16 amino acids. This CDR3 is CASSPRDRGGDQPQHF. DNA of the CDR3: TGTGCCAGCAGCCCGAGGGACAGGGGGGGCGATCAGCCCCAGCATTTT.

This chain links TRBV7-9 with TRBJ1-4; D remains ambiguous. This CDR3 has 15 amino acids. Trimming took off 4 bases at V and 2 bases at J, with 11 bases between the two ends. The V gene's germline CDR1 is SEHNR and CDR2 FQNEAQ (reference sequence). CDR3 nucleotide sequence: TGTGCCAGCAGCTCGGCTTGGCGGACTAATGAAAAACTGTTTTTT. This gives the protein CASSSAWRTNEKLFF.

This sequence joins TRBV5-1 and TRBJ1-1; D is perhaps TRBD1 (5 bases). Germline V gives CDR1 SGHRS, CDR2 YFSETQ. The CDR3 consists of 14 residues. The V end lost 4 bases, the J end lost 6 bases, and 16 bases lay between the germline ends. The CDR3: CASSRNQLGPEAFF. CDR3 nucleotides: TGCGCCAGCAGCCGGAACCAACTGGGGCCTGAAGCTTTCTTT. The full variable domain, rest sourced from reference TRBV5-1 and TRBJ1-1, is KAGVTQTPRYLIKTRGQQVTLSCSPISGHRSVSWYQQTPGQGLQFLFEYFSETQRNKGNFPGRFSGRQFSNSRSEMNVSTLELGDSALYLCASSRNQLGPEAFFGQGTRLTVV.

V and J are TRBV2 and TRBJ1-6, with 8 bases lining up with TRBD1. Germline assignment: CDR1 SNHLY and CDR2 FYNNEI. This CDR3 comprises 14 residues. The trim removed 7 bases at V and 10 bases at J, leaving 9 bases unmatched. The CDR3 DNA sequence: TGTGCCAGCAACGGACAGGGCGAAAGGTCACCCCTCCACTTT. Translation: CASNGQGERSPLHF.

This sequence joins TRBV18 and TRBJ1-6; 7 nucleotides align to TRBD1. The CDR3 sequence is 15 residues long. V shed 4 bases and J 7 bases; nucleotides not matched to a gene: 7. From germline, CDR1 is KGHSH and CDR2 LQKENI. The CDR3 DNA is TGTGCCAGCTCACAGACAGGGTCGAAAAATTCACCCCTCCACTTT. It codes for CASSQTGSKNSPLHF.

CDR3 loop: CASSHPDRDYNEQFF. CDR3 bases: TGTGCCAGCAGCCACCCGGACAGGGACTACAATGAGCAGTTCTTC. The chain uses TRBV7-9 and TRBJ2-1; 8 nucleotides align to TRBD1. This CDR3 contains 15 residues. From germline, CDR1 is SEHNR and CDR2 FQNEAQ (reference sequence). After removal of 5 bases from V and 3 bases from J, the junction contained 6 bases not matched to a gene.